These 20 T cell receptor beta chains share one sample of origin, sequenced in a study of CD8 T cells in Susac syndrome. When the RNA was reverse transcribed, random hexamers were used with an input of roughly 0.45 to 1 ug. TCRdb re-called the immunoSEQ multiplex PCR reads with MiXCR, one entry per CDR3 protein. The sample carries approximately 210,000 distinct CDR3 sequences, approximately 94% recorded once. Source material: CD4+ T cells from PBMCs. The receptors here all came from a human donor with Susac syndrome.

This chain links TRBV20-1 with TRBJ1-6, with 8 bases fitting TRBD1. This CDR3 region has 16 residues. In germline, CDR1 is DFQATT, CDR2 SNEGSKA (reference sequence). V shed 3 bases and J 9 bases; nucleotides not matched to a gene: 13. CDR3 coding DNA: TGCAGTGCTAGCTGGATACAGGGGGGTGAGATTTCACCCCTCCACTTT. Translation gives CSASWIQGGEISPLHF.

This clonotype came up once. The CDR3 coding sequence is TGCAGTGCTACGAGGGGACATGAGCAGTTCTTC. It encodes CSATRGHEQFF. This chain connects TRBV20-1 to TRBJ2-1; D may be TRBD1 or TRBD2 (5 bases each). Germline V CDR1 and CDR2: DFQATT, SNEGSKA (reference sequence). This CDR3 comprises 11 residues. V dropped 4 bases and J dropped 8 bases, with 9 bases sitting between them.

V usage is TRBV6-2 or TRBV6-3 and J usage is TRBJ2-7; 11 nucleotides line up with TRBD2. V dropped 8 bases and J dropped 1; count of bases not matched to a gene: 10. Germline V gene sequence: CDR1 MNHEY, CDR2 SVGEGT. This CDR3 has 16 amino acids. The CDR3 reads CASGPGTSGYSYEQYF. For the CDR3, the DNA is TGTGCCAGCGGCCCCGGGACTAGCGGATATTCCTACGAGCAGTACTTC.

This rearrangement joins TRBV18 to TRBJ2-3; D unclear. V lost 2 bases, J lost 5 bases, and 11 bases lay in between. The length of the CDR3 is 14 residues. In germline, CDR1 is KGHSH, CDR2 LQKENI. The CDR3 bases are TGTGCCAGCTCACCAAGGTCTATTGGAGATACGCAGTATTTT. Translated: CASSPRSIGDTQYF.

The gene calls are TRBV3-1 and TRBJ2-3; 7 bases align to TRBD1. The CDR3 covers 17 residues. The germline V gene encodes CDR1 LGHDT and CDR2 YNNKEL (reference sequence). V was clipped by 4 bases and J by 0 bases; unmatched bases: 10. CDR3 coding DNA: TGTGCCAGCAGCCTAAACAGGGGAGATATTAGCACAGATACGCAGTATTTT. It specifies CASSLNRGDISTDTQYF.

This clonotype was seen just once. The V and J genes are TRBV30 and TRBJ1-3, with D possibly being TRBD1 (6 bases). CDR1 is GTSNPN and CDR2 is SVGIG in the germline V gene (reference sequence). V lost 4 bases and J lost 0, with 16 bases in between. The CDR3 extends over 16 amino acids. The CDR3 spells CAWTLYTGYSGNTIYF. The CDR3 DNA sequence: TGTGCCTGGACCCTCTACACAGGGTACTCTGGAAACACCATATATTTT.

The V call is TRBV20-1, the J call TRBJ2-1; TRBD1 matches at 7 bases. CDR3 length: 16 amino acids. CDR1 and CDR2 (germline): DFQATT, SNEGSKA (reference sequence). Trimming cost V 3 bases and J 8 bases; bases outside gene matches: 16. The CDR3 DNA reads TGCAGTGCTAGTGAAGCTAGCAGGGGGAGTATGGATGAGCAGTTCTTC. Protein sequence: CSASEASRGSMDEQFF.

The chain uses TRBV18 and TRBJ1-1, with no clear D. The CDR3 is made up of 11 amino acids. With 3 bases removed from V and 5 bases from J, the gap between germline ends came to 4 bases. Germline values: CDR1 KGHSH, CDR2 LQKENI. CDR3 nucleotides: TGTGCCAGCTCACCGAAAACTGAAGCTTTCTTT. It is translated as CASSPKTEAFF.

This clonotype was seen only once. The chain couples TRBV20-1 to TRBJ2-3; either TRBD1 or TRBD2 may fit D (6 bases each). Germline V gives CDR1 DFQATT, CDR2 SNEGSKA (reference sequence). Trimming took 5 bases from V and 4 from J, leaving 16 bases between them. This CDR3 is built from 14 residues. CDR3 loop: CSAGRDIGSDTQYF. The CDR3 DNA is TGCAGTGCTGGGCGGGACATTGGTTCAGATACGCAGTATTTT.

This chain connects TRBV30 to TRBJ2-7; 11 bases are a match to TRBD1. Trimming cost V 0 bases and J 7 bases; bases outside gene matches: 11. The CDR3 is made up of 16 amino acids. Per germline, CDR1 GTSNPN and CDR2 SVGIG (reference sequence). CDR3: CAWSVLAGQGVGEQYF. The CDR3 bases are TGTGCCTGGAGTGTACTTGCGGGACAGGGGGTTGGGGAGCAGTACTTC.

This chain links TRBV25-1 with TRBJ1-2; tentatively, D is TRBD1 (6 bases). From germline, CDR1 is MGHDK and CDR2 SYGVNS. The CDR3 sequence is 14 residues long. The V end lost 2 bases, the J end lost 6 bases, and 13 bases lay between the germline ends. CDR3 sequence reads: CASSEENRENGYTF. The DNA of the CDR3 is TGTGCCAGCAGTGAAGAGAACAGGGAGAATGGCTACACCTTC.

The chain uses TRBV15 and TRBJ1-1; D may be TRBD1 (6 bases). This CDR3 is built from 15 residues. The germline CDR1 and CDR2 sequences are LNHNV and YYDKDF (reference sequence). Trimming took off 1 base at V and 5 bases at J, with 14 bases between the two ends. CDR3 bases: TGTGCCACCAGCAGAGTGGGGGGGCCGGAGACTGAAGCTTTCTTT. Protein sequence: CATSRVGGPETEAFF.

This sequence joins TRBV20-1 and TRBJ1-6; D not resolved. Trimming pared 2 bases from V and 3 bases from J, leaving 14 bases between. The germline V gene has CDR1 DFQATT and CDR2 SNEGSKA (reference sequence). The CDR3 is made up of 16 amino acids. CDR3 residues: CSARIIAAFYNSPLHF. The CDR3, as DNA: TGCAGTGCTAGAATAATCGCGGCCTTCTATAATTCACCCCTCCACTTT.

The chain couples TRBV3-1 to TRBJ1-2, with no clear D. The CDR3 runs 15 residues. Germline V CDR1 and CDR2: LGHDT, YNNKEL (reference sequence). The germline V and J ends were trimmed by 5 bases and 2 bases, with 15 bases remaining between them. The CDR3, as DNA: TGTGCCAGCAGCGATGCGGGGAGAGGCAACTATGGCTACACCTTC. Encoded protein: CASSDAGRGNYGYTF. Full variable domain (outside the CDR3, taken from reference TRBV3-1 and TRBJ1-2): DTAVSQTPKYLVTQMGNDKSIKCEQNLGHDTMYWYKQDSKKFLKIMFSYNNKELIINETVPNRFSPKSPDKAHLNLHINSLELGDSAVYFCASSDAGRGNYGYTFGSGTRLTVV.

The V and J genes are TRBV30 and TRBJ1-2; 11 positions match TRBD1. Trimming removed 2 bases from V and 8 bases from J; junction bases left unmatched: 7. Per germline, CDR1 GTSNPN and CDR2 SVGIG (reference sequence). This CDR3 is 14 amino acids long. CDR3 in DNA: TGTGCCTGGAGTTCTGGGGACAGGGGGAACGGCTACACCTTC. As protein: CAWSSGDRGNGYTF.

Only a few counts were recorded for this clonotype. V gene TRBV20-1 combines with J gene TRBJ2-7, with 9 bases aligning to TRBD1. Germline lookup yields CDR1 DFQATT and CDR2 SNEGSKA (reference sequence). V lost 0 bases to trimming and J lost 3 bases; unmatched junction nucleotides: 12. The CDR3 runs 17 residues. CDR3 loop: CSARDPSNPGQGYEQYF. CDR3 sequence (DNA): TGCAGTGCTAGAGATCCCAGTAATCCGGGACAGGGCTACGAGCAGTACTTC.

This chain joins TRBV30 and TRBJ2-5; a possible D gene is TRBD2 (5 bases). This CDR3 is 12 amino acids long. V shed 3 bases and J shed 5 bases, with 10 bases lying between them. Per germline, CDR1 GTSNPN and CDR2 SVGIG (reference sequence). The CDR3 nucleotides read TGTGCCTGGAGGGGCACGGGGGAGACCCAGTACTTC. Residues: CAWRGTGETQYF.

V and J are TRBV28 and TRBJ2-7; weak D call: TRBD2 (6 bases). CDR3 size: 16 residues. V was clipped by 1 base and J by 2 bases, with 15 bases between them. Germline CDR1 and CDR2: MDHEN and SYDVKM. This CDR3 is CASSLSAWDSAYEQYF. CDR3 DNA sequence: TGTGCCAGCAGTTTATCAGCCTGGGACTCAGCCTACGAGCAGTACTTC. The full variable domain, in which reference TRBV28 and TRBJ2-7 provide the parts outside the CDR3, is DVKVTQSSRYLVKRTGEKVFLECVQDMDHENMFWYRQDPGLGLRLIYFSYDVKMKEKGDIPEGYSVSREKKERFSLILESASTNQTSMYLCASSLSAWDSAYEQYFGPGTRLTVT.

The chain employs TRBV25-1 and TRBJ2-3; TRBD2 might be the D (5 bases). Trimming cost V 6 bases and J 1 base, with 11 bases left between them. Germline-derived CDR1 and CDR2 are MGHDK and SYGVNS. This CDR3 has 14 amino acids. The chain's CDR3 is CASRRVGGTDTQYF. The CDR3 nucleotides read TGTGCCAGCAGGAGGGTGGGAGGCACAGATACGCAGTATTTT.

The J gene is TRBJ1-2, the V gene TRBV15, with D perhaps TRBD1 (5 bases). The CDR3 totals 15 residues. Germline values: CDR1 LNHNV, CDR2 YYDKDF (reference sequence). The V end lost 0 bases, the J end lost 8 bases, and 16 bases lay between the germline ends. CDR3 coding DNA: TGTGCCACCAGCAGAGATCAAAGAGGGGCGGGCGGCTACACCTTC. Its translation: CATSRDQRGAGGYTF.